The clone carrying this T cell receptor beta chain shows up as medium-sized by frequency. Its antigen is undetermined. Germline loops: CDR1 ENHRY, CDR2 SYGVKD. The CDR3 spans 15 residues. UMI-labeled 5' RACE yielded the TRB cDNA libraries. TCRdb re-called the 5' RACE reads; one entry per CDR3 protein, DNA not given. With about 6,700 distinct CDR3 sequences in the sample, the ten largest clones hold roughly 1.2%. This sample stems from a study of CXCR3-negative and CXCR3-positive naive CD8 T cells. Overall study: Per library, roughly 1.6 +/- 0.3 million reads; roughly 150 million TRB reads overall. Study conclusions and caveats: Diversity ran similarly high across both naive subsets but far lower in memory CD8+ cells. Naive cells, whether CXCR3-negative or CXCR3-positive, had similar TRBV-TRBJ usage, while memory cells differed. Compared with CXCR3-negative naive cells, CXCR3-positive naive cells showed more hydrophobic TRB CDR3s.

The receptor was derived from a human donor in good health. Some clones in this sample may be carry-over from other donors' samples. The rearrangement joins TRBV10-3 to TRBJ2-5; TCRdb indicates TRBD2, and absent DNA this call remains unverified. Specimen: naive CXCR3+ CD8+ T cells from blood. The subset: CD45RO-CCR7+CD27+CD95- naive CD8+ T cells expressing CXCR3 (TNR3+). CDR3 loop: CATQVKREYQETQYF.